Listed here is a single T cell receptor (beta chain). Its antigen is unknown. Germline V gene data show CDR1 as LGHNA and CDR2 as YSLEER. V was clipped by 2 bases and J by 3 bases; unmatched bases: 4. The CDR3 is 16 amino acids. Use of 60 Vbeta and 13 Jbeta primers characterized the PCR. TCRdb's copy holds only in-frame clones and misses some; the assay was immunoSEQ multiplex PCR. This repertoire shows about 180,000 clones, about three quarters found once; its top ten account for approximately 1.5%. The sample comes from a study of cytomegalovirus exposure and HLA in healthy donors. Study-level results: In a later analysis, the majority of CMV-associated beta chains seemingly showed HLA restriction.

The source is a man between 18 and 35 years old in good health and CMV-seronegative. The sequenced sample was PBMCs. The chain recombines TRBV4-3 with TRBJ2-2; 9 bases match TRBD2. CDR3 sequence (DNA): TGCGCCAGCAGCCAATTTAGCGGGGGTCACACCGGGGAGCTGTTTTTT. This sequence encodes CASSQFSGGHTGELFF.